These 26 T cell receptor beta chains were all obtained from the same sample, sequenced in a study of siplizumab effects on memory and regulatory T cells. The assay was immunoSEQ multiplex PCR, and TCRdb's table has in-frame clones only and misses some. The table shows more than 85,000 clones, with 94% occurring only once. The sequencing input was Tregs sorted from blood. The receptors come from a human donor in good health.

On this clone: The junction does not match germline at one end; this may be a read error. The V call is TRBV6-5, the J call TRBJ1-1, with D tentatively TRBD1 (6 bases). The CDR3 is made up of 13 amino acids. CDR1 MNHEY and CDR2 SVGAGI come from the germline V gene. The CDR3 DNA follows: TGTGCCAGCAGTTACTCGATACAGGGCGCATTGTTGTTT. This sequence encodes CASSYSIQGALLF.

J is TRBJ1-2 and V is TRBV18; 7 bases map to TRBD1. Unmatched junction bases numbered 9, after V lost 5 bases and J lost 0 bases. The CDR3 has 16 amino acids. CDR1 is KGHSH and CDR2 is LQKENI in the germline V gene. CDR3: CASSSRQGLANYGYTF. The CDR3 nucleotides are TGTGCCAGCTCAAGCAGACAGGGCTTAGCTAACTATGGCTACACCTTC.

The V gene is TRBV7-9, the J gene TRBJ2-2, with 13 bases aligning to TRBD2. Germline V gene lookup returns CDR1 SEHNR and CDR2 FQNEAQ (reference sequence). With 7 bases clipped from V and 0 bases from J, the junction kept 8 bases outside the gene matches. There are 18 residues in the CDR3. The CDR3 DNA reads as TGTGCCAGCACCGGAAGAGGGACTAGCGGGGCGAACACCGGGGAGCTGTTTTTT. This codes for CASTGRGTSGANTGELFF.

The CDR3 region is CASSLVGGNQYF. For the CDR3, the DNA is TGTGCCAGCAGTTTAGTGGGGGGTAACCAGTACTTC. The chain links TRBV28 to TRBJ2-7, with a possible D match to TRBD2 (6 bases). CDR3 length equals 12 residues. The ends were cut back, 2 bases at V and 10 bases at J, with 12 bases in the middle. Germline CDR1 and CDR2: MDHEN and SYDVKM.

V is TRBV9 and J is TRBJ2-5; TRBD2 agrees at 13 bases. Germline assignment: CDR1 SGDLS and CDR2 YYNGEE. V shed 4 bases, J shed 8 bases, and the junction held 14 bases outside the gene matches. This CDR3 comprises 17 residues. CDR3 DNA: TGTGCCAGCAGCCCGGGGACTAGCGGGACGAAGAGATTAACCCAGTACTTC. Encoded protein: CASSPGTSGTKRLTQYF.

The genes are TRBV7-9 and TRBJ1-1; D remains ambiguous. This CDR3 region has 12 residues. CDR1 SEHNR and CDR2 FQNEAQ come from the germline V gene (reference sequence). V lost 1 base, J lost 7 bases, and 7 bases lay in between. The CDR3 reads CASSLGVGEAFF. CDR3 nucleotides: TGTGCCAGCAGCTTAGGAGTGGGTGAAGCTTTCTTT.

The V gene is TRBV28, the J gene TRBJ2-5; D ambiguous. The CDR3 is 15 amino acids. Germline values: CDR1 MDHEN, CDR2 SYDVKM. V gave up 2 bases and J gave up 5 bases, with 15 bases separating them. The CDR3 protein is CASSLSGSPRETQYF. CDR3 bases: TGTGCCAGCAGTTTAAGTGGCTCCCCGCGGGAGACCCAGTACTTC.

V gene TRBV18 combines with J gene TRBJ2-4, with D possibly matching TRBD2 (6 bases). V was shortened by 2 bases and J by 6 bases, with 17 bases between the two germline ends. The germline V gene encodes CDR1 KGHSH and CDR2 LQKENI. CDR3 length: 16 amino acids. The CDR3: CASSPRGGSSVNIQYF. The CDR3, as DNA: TGTGCCAGCTCACCAAGAGGAGGGAGCTCGGTAAACATTCAGTACTTC.

The chain uses TRBV6-5 and TRBJ2-7; 14 positions match TRBD2. The germline V gene has CDR1 MNHEY and CDR2 SVGAGI. V gave up 2 bases and J gave up 4 bases; unmatched junction bases: 4. CDR3 length: 16 amino acids. CDR3 nucleotide sequence: TGTGCCAGCAGTTACCCGGGACTAGCGGGAGAGTACGAGCAGTACTTC. Translated: CASSYPGLAGEYEQYF.

The chain couples TRBV5-6 to TRBJ2-7, with 7 nucleotides matching TRBD1. The length of the CDR3 is 15 residues. V dropped 5 bases and J dropped 3; count of bases not matched to a gene: 11. Germline V gene lookup returns CDR1 SGHDT and CDR2 YYEEEE. This chain's CDR3 is CASSLLGTVNYEQYF. The CDR3 DNA is TGTGCCAGCAGTCTCTTAGGGACAGTAAACTACGAGCAGTACTTC. Full variable domain (remainder filled in from reference TRBV5-6 and TRBJ2-7): DAGVTQSPTHLIKTRGQQVTLRCSPKSGHDTVSWYQQALGQGPQFIFQYYEEEERQRGNFPDRFSGHQFPNYSSELNVNALLLGDSALYLCASSLLGTVNYEQYFGPGTRLTVT.

The chain is built from TRBV5-4 and TRBJ2-7, with D tentatively TRBD1 (6 bases). The CDR3 extends over 14 amino acids. Looked up from germline, CDR1 is SGHNT and CDR2 is YYREEE (reference sequence). Trimming took 3 bases from V and 2 from J, leaving 12 bases between them. The CDR3 sequence: CASSSDWGPYEQYF. The DNA for the CDR3 is TGTGCCAGCAGCTCGGACTGGGGGCCCTACGAGCAGTACTTC.

This sequence joins TRBV28 and TRBJ1-3; D gene ambiguous. Trimming cost V 3 bases and J 4 bases, with 10 bases left between them. Germline values: CDR1 MDHEN, CDR2 SYDVKM. This CDR3 region has 14 residues. The CDR3 coding sequence is TGTGCCAGCAGTTTTCCGAGGTCCGGAAACACCATATATTTT. Translation: CASSFPRSGNTIYF.

J is TRBJ2-7 and V is TRBV7-2; D is unclear. Per germline, CDR1 SGHTA and CDR2 FQGNSA. This CDR3 region has 13 residues. Trimming left V 4 bases short and J 7 bases short, with 14 bases between. The CDR3 coding sequence is TGTGCCAGCAGCTCACGATTTTTGAGAGAGCAGTACTTC. Translating gives CASSSRFLREQYF.

Points on this clone: Sequence at one end of the junction differs from germline and may be a read error. V is TRBV5-4 and J is TRBJ2-6; D perhaps matches TRBD2 (5 bases). Looked up from germline, CDR1 is SGHNT and CDR2 is YYREEE (reference sequence). CDR3 size: 15 residues. Written as DNA, the CDR3 is TGTGGCAGCGGTCGGGCGATCTCTGGGGCCAACGTCCTGACTTTC. Its translation: CGSGRAISGANVLTF.

This sequence joins TRBV19 and TRBJ1-1; tentatively, D is TRBD1 (6 bases). The CDR3 is 15 amino acids. The germline gives CDR1 LNHDA, CDR2 SQIVND (reference sequence). V gave up 3 bases and J gave up 10 bases, with 21 bases separating them. CDR3 coding DNA: TGTGCCAGTAGTATTAGTCACCAGGGGTTAGCGTCAGCTTTCTTT. This translates into CASSISHQGLASAFF.

Worth noting for this clone: Different DNA sequences within this sample yield the same CDR3. The chain carries TRBV5-1 and TRBJ1-3, with D unclear. CDR3 size: 11 residues. Germline assignment: CDR1 SGHRS and CDR2 YFSETQ. Trimming removed 3 bases from V and 4 bases from J, with 2 bases in between. DNA for the CDR3: TGCGCCAGCAGCTCAGGAAACACCATATATTTT. The encoded protein is CASSSGNTIYF.

The sample holds one count of this clone. V gene TRBV6-1 combines with J gene TRBJ1-2; D is unresolved. Germline-derived CDR1 and CDR2 are MNHNS and SASEGT. With 4 bases removed from V and 5 bases from J, the gap between germline ends came to 8 bases. There are 12 residues in the CDR3. The CDR3 sequence is CASSAGAYGYTF. CDR3 coding DNA: TGTGCCAGCAGTGCCGGAGCGTATGGCTACACCTTC.

The chain employs TRBV27 and TRBJ2-5, with D maybe TRBD1 (7 bases). V was trimmed by 6 bases and J by 4 bases, leaving 12 bases between them. The CDR3 has 13 residues. The germline gives CDR1 MNHEY, CDR2 SMNVEV (reference sequence). DNA of the CDR3: TGTGCCAGCAGATTCCAGGGGGGAGAGACCCAGTACTTC. Translated, it gives CASRFQGGETQYF.

The chain links TRBV18 to TRBJ1-1; D remains ambiguous. Per the germline V gene, CDR1 is KGHSH and CDR2 is LQKENI. The CDR3 is 12 residues long. The V and J ends lost 8 bases and 8 bases respectively, with 15 bases between them. The CDR3: CASTRGNSEAFF. CDR3 nucleotide sequence: TGTGCCAGCACCCGAGGTAACAGCGAAGCTTTCTTT.

The chain links TRBV7-9 to TRBJ2-3; D gene ambiguous. CDR1 and CDR2 (germline): SEHNR, FQNEAQ (reference sequence). Deletions cut 7 bases from V and 2 bases from J, with 19 bases between. This CDR3 contains 16 residues. CDR3 region: CASTLAGSGVTDTQYF. The CDR3 DNA follows: TGTGCCAGCACCCTTGCCGGGTCTGGAGTCACAGATACGCAGTATTTT. Full variable domain (rest looked up from reference TRBV7-9 and TRBJ2-3): DTGVSQNPRHKITKRGQNVTFRCDPISEHNRLYWYRQTLGQGPEFLTYFQNEAQLEKSRLLSDRFSAERPKGSFSTLEIQRTEQGDSAMYLCASTLAGSGVTDTQYFGPGTRLTVL.

The rearrangement links TRBV4-1 to TRBJ2-3; unclear D gene. V gave up 2 bases and J gave up 2 bases, with 17 bases separating them. The CDR3 consists of 17 residues. The germline CDR1 and CDR2 sequences are MGHRA and YSYEKL. The CDR3 loop is CASSQSRGSYYTDTQYF. The CDR3 nucleotides read TGCGCCAGCAGCCAATCCAGAGGTTCGTACTACACAGATACGCAGTATTTT.

Only one count was recorded for this clone. This chain connects TRBV4-2 to TRBJ2-5; a weak D match, TRBD2 (6 bases). With 0 bases removed from V and 3 bases from J, the gap between germline ends came to 8 bases. CDR1 LGHNA and CDR2 YNFKEQ come from the germline V gene. The CDR3 covers 14 residues. The CDR3, as DNA: TGTGCCAGCAGCCAAGATGGGACTGAAGAGACCCAGTACTTC. Translated, it gives CASSQDGTEETQYF.

The chain employs TRBV30 and TRBJ2-3; D remains ambiguous. Germline assignment: CDR1 GTSNPN and CDR2 SVGIG (reference sequence). The length of the CDR3 is 11 residues. V lost 5 bases and J lost 5, with 8 bases in between. The chain's CDR3 is CAWGLGDTQYF. The DNA for the CDR3 is TGTGCCTGGGGGTTGGGAGATACGCAGTATTTT.

This clone was observed once. The rearrangement uses TRBV6-1 and TRBJ2-7; 11 bases fit TRBD2. V trimming: 8 bases; J trimming: 2 bases; junction bases outside the gene matches: 8. There are 15 residues in the CDR3. Per the germline V gene, CDR1 is MNHNS and CDR2 is SASEGT. CDR3 sequence (DNA): TGTGCCAGCGGAGGCCAGGGACTAGCGGCCTACGAGCAGTACTTC. Its protein product is CASGGQGLAAYEQYF.

The chain joins TRBV10-3 to TRBJ2-2, with D possibly matching TRBD1 (6 bases). The CDR3 spans 12 residues. The V gene lost 5 bases and the J gene lost 13 bases, with 14 bases spanning the gap. From germline, CDR1 is ENHRY and CDR2 SYGVKD. DNA for the CDR3: TGTGCCATCAGTAGTGGGGGCGGCTTGCTGTTTTTT. It codes for CAISSGGGLLFF.

The J gene is TRBJ2-3, the V gene TRBV9; 8 bases match TRBD2. J lost 9 bases, V lost 3 bases, and 9 bases had no gene match. The germline V gene encodes CDR1 SGDLS and CDR2 YYNGEE. This CDR3 is 14 amino acids long. Here the CDR3 reads CASSAAGLGGTQYF. The DNA for the CDR3 is TGTGCCAGCAGCGCGGCGGGACTAGGGGGGACGCAGTATTTT. The full variable domain, with the rest looked up from reference TRBV9 and TRBJ2-3, is DSGVTQTPKHLITATGQRVTLRCSPRSGDLSVYWYQQSLDQGLQFLIQYYNGEERAKGNILERFSAQQFPDLHSELNLSSLELGDSALYFCASSAAGLGGTQYFGPGTRLTVL.